Below are 8 T cell receptor beta chains sequenced from a single sample in a study of OX40 agonist ivuxolimab in advanced cancers. Assay: immunoSEQ multiplex PCR; the TCRdb copy retains only in-frame clones and omits some. The table has some 84,000 clones, 92% seen once. The material was CD4+ or CD8+ T cells sorted from blood, obtained in a trial of the OX40 agonist ivuxolimab. These receptors all stem from an adult with an advanced solid tumor such as melanoma, head and neck, liver or kidney cancer.

This clone has only one observation. The chain recombines TRBV27 with TRBJ2-7; no definite D call. Trimming took 2 bases from V and 1 from J, leaving 12 bases between them. This CDR3 is 15 amino acids long. Germline CDR1 reads MNHEY; CDR2 reads SMNVEV (reference sequence). In DNA form, the CDR3 reads TGTGCCAGCAGTTTAATAGGGCAGCTTTCCTACGAGCAGTACTTC. It is translated as CASSLIGQLSYEQYF.

The J gene is TRBJ1-2, the V gene TRBV27, with D perhaps TRBD1 (6 bases). Trimming took off 7 bases at V and 0 bases at J, with 15 bases between the two ends. The CDR3 sequence is 15 residues long. Germline CDR1 is MNHEY and CDR2 is SMNVEV (reference sequence). CDR3 protein: CASTDRLGANYGYTF. The CDR3 DNA follows: TGTGCCAGCACCGACAGGCTAGGAGCTAACTATGGCTACACCTTC.

Concerning this clone: The junction differs from germline at one of its ends, possibly a read error. This chain joins TRBV30 and TRBJ2-3, with TRBD2 identical over 7 bases. The CDR3 extends over 15 amino acids. Germline-derived CDR1 and CDR2 are GTSNPN and SVGIG (reference sequence). The CDR3, as DNA: TGTGCCTGGTGTGTCGCGGGGGTGTCGGCAGATACGCAGTATTTT. Translated, it gives CAWCVAGVSADTQYF.

The rearrangement uses TRBV6-1 and TRBJ1-6; D perhaps matches TRBD1 (6 bases). V was clipped by 6 bases and J by 7 bases, with 16 bases between them. CDR3 length: 15 residues. CDR1 MNHNS and CDR2 SASEGT come from the germline V gene. CDR3 sequence reads: CASSPTGSRNSPLHF. The CDR3 DNA follows: TGTGCCAGCAGCCCAACAGGGAGTCGGAATTCACCCCTCCACTTT.

The chain links TRBV7-2 to TRBJ2-4, with D unclear. The CDR3 extends over 13 amino acids. Between the trimmed V and J ends, which lost 2 bases and 1 base, there was a span of 3 bases. CDR1 and CDR2 from the germline V gene are SGHTA and FQGNSA. The CDR3 loop is CASSLTAKNIQYF. The DNA of the CDR3 is TGTGCCAGCAGCTTAACGGCCAAAAACATTCAGTACTTC.

This chain uses TRBV4-1 with TRBJ2-1; 8 bases map to TRBD2. Trimming cost V 7 bases and J 5 bases; bases outside gene matches: 4. The germline CDR1 and CDR2 sequences are MGHRA and YSYEKL. CDR3 size: 13 residues. The CDR3 sequence is CASTGGPHNEQFF. In nucleotides, the CDR3 is TGCGCCAGCACGGGGGGGCCTCACAATGAGCAGTTCTTC.

The rearrangement uses TRBV27 and TRBJ2-7; perhaps D is TRBD1 or TRBD2 (6 bases each). With 3 bases removed from V and 0 bases from J, the gap between germline ends came to 9 bases. CDR3 length: 14 residues. CDR1 MNHEY and CDR2 SMNVEV come from the germline V gene (reference sequence). CDR3 nucleotides: TGTGCCAGCAGTTTTGGGGGGCCCTCCTACGAGCAGTACTTC. Its protein is CASSFGGPSYEQYF.

V is TRBV6-1 and J is TRBJ1-1; weak D call: TRBD1 (5 bases). The CDR3 spans 13 residues. V was pared by 6 bases and J by 1 base, with 9 bases between. Germline loops: CDR1 MNHNS, CDR2 SASEGT. The CDR3 bases are TGTGCCAGCAGCCCCGGGGGGAACACTGAAGCTTTCTTT. Protein sequence: CASSPGGNTEAFF.